This T cell receptor beta chain was documented in a study of T cell responses to AZD1222 COVID-19 vaccine. Study-level findings and limits: White British ancestry dominated among donors, who included more females, and clonal diversity was possibly underestimated. Spike-wide coverage was observed for vaccine-associated CD4 TCRs, with dominant responses at 160-218 and 743-854. Scientists sampled the repertoires only once the peak T cell response had passed. Recipients of two AZD1222 doses showed rising Spike-specific TCR breadth and depth.

Trimming at V came to 6 bases and at J to 3 bases, leaving 6 bases not matched to a gene. Germline values: CDR1 MNHEY, CDR2 SVGAGI. CDR3 size: 15 residues. TCRdb's table, derived via immunoSEQ multiplex PCR, lists solely in-frame clones and lacks some. The sample lists fewer than 120,000 clones, about 87% occurring once. With respect to this clone: What it recognizes is unknown.

The TCR sequence derives from an adult who received the AZD1222 COVID-19 vaccine. V gene TRBV6-5 combines with J gene TRBJ1-5; 9 nucleotides match TRBD1. The sequencing here drew on peripheral blood, taken 28 days after the second AZD1222 dose. The CDR3 loop is CASSPTGGYNQPQHF. The DNA for the CDR3 is TGTGCCAGCAGCCCGACAGGGGGTTACAATCAGCCCCAGCATTTT.